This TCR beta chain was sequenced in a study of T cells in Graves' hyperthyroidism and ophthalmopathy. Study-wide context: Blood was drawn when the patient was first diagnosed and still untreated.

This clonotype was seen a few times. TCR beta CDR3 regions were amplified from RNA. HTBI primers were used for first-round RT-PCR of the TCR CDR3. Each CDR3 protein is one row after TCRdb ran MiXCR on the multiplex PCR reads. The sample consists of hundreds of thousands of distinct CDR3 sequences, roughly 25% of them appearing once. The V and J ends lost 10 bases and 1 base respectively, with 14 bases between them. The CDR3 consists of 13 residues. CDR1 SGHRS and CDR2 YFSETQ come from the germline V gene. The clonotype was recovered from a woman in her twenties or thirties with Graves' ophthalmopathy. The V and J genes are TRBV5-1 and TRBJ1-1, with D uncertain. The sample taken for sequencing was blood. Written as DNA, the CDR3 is TGCGCCCGCACCGGTACGGAGAACACTGAAGCTTTCTTT. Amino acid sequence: CARTGTENTEAFF.